These 15 T cell receptor beta chains were all obtained from the same sample, sequenced in a study of a mutant IDH1 vaccine in newly diagnosed glioma. Time point given: baseline, week 1 (first vaccination visit). Treatment here: pre-vaccination baseline after standard-of-care therapy. Measured with immunoSEQ multiplex PCR; TCRdb has only the in-frame clones, and not every one. The top ten clones hold approximately 7.4% of a sample with tens of thousands of clones, roughly 85% of them seen once. The sample here was PBMCs, taken from a glioma patient treated with radiotherapy, temozolomide or both. Receptor source: a woman aged 45-65 years with glioma.

The chain has TRBV30 and TRBJ1-4, with no clear D. Trimming removed 2 bases at V and 6 bases at J, with 13 bases between. This CDR3 is built from 14 residues. Per the germline V gene, CDR1 is GTSNPN and CDR2 is SVGIG (reference sequence). In DNA form, the CDR3 reads TGTGCCTGGAGTAGGGCCCCTGGTGATGAAAAACTGTTTTTT. Protein sequence: CAWSRAPGDEKLFF.

The chain combines TRBV5-1 with TRBJ2-7, with TRBD1 as a possible D gene (5 bases). The V gene lost 4 bases and the J gene lost 3 bases, with 11 bases spanning the gap. The CDR3 covers 13 residues. Germline assignment: CDR1 SGHRS and CDR2 YFSETQ. CDR3 in DNA: TGCGCCAGCAGCCAGGGCCCCAACTACGAGCAGTACTTC. Translated, it gives CASSQGPNYEQYF.

The chain uses TRBV9 and TRBJ1-2; D uncertain. This CDR3 contains 15 residues. Germline loops: CDR1 SGDLS, CDR2 YYNGEE. Between the trimmed V and J ends, which lost 0 bases and 3 bases, there was a span of 12 bases. The CDR3 region is CASSVDPNLDYGYTF. For the CDR3, the DNA is TGTGCCAGCAGCGTAGATCCAAACCTTGACTATGGCTACACCTTC.

The V gene is TRBV15, the J gene TRBJ2-3, with 7 bases matching TRBD1. The CDR3 consists of 15 residues. V shed 5 bases and J 2 bases; nucleotides not matched to a gene: 7. Germline CDR1 is LNHNV and CDR2 is YYDKDF (reference sequence). The CDR3 bases are TGTGCCACCAGCCAAGGGGACAGCTACACAGATACGCAGTATTTT. This gives the protein CATSQGDSYTDTQYF.

The table lists this clone with a few counts. The chain joins TRBV5-5 to TRBJ1-1, with no clear D. The CDR3 consists of 15 residues. Trimming stripped 4 bases from V and 1 base from J, with 14 bases between. In germline, CDR1 is SGHKS, CDR2 YYEKEE (reference sequence). In DNA, the CDR3 is TGTGCCAGCAGCCTATCCGCAACGGGGAACACTGAAGCTTTCTTT. Encoded protein: CASSLSATGNTEAFF.

V gene TRBV6-5 combines with J gene TRBJ2-2, with 7 bases fitting TRBD2. V was pared by 8 bases and J by 4 bases, with 10 bases of the junction left unmatched. Looked up from germline, CDR1 is MNHEY and CDR2 is SVGAGI. The CDR3 has 15 amino acids. CDR3 in DNA: TGTGCCAGCCTCGGGAGGCGGCGGGGCACCGGGGAGCTGTTTTTT. Residues: CASLGRRRGTGELFF.

J is TRBJ1-1 and V is TRBV7-2, with D perhaps TRBD1 (5 bases). There are 14 residues in the CDR3. V was pared by 2 bases and J by 5 bases, with 12 bases between. Germline V gives CDR1 SGHTA, CDR2 FQGNSA. In nucleotides, the CDR3 is TGTGCCAGCAGCTTACAGGGAGGGTTGACTGAAGCTTTCTTT. It codes for CASSLQGGLTEAFF. Full variable domain (missing parts from reference TRBV7-2 and TRBJ1-1): GAGVSQSPSNKVTEKGKDVELRCDPISGHTALYWYRQSLGQGLEFLIYFQGNSAPDKSGLPSDRFSAERTGGSVSTLTIQRTQQEDSAVYLCASSLQGGLTEAFFGQGTRLTVV.

The J gene is TRBJ1-2, the V gene TRBV4-1, with D possibly matching TRBD1 (5 bases). V dropped 4 bases and J dropped 0 bases, with 15 bases sitting between them. This CDR3 is built from 16 residues. Per germline, CDR1 MGHRA and CDR2 YSYEKL. The CDR3 sequence: CASSRARDEANYGYTF. The CDR3 region has the DNA TGCGCCAGCAGCCGCGCCCGGGACGAAGCTAACTATGGCTACACCTTC.

The chain combines TRBV13 with TRBJ2-7; 8 bases are a match to TRBD1. This CDR3 comprises 15 residues. From germline, CDR1 is PRHDT and CDR2 FYEKMQ (reference sequence). J was trimmed by 2 bases and V by 0 bases; bases with no gene match: 3. The CDR3 DNA reads TGTGCCAGCAGCTTAGGCGACAGGGGTACCTACGAGCAGTACTTC. This sequence encodes CASSLGDRGTYEQYF.

The V call is TRBV10-3, the J call TRBJ2-5; D not certain. Germline values: CDR1 ENHRY, CDR2 SYGVKD. The V end was cut by 6 bases, the J end by 0 bases, with 5 bases between. The CDR3 has 12 amino acids. The CDR3 DNA sequence: TGTGCCATCAGCCCGGACCAAGAGACCCAGTACTTC. Translation: CAISPDQETQYF.

This chain connects TRBV5-8 to TRBJ2-3, with TRBD1 matching 7 bases. This CDR3 has 15 amino acids. Per germline, CDR1 SGHTS and CDR2 YDEGEE. After removal of 3 bases from V and 5 bases from J, the junction contained 9 bases not matched to a gene. The CDR3 reads CASSSIDRVEDTQYF. The CDR3 nucleotides read TGTGCCAGCAGCTCGATCGACAGGGTAGAAGATACGCAGTATTTT.

V and J are TRBV6-5 and TRBJ2-3; 8 nucleotides align to TRBD2. The V segment lost 8 bases and the J segment 2 bases; nucleotides outside the gene matches: 6. This CDR3 comprises 14 residues. CDR1 and CDR2 (germline): MNHEY, SVGAGI. The CDR3 is CASSGTRNTDTQYF. The CDR3 coding sequence is TGTGCCAGCTCCGGGACTAGAAACACAGATACGCAGTATTTT.

This chain links TRBV2 with TRBJ1-1; TRBD1 aligns across 8 bases. The CDR3 extends over 13 amino acids. With V trimmed by 11 bases and J by 0 bases, 5 bases remained unmatched. Germline V gene data show CDR1 as SNHLY and CDR2 as FYNNEI. CDR3 bases: TGTGCCGGTGGACAGGGTATGAACACTGAAGCTTTCTTT. Translating gives CAGGQGMNTEAFF. Supplemented by reference TRBV2 and TRBJ1-1, the full variable domain reads EPEVTQTPSHQVTQMGQEVILRCVPISNHLYFYWYRQILGQKVEFLVSFYNNEISEKSEIFDDQFSVERPDGSNFTLKIRSTKLEDSAMYFCAGGQGMNTEAFFGQGTRLTVV.

CDR3 in DNA: TGTGCCAGCAGCAAAAAACTAGCGGGGGAAGAGACCCAGTACTTC. Translation gives CASSKKLAGEETQYF. This chain connects TRBV7-8 to TRBJ2-5; TRBD2 matches 11 bases. This CDR3 spans 15 amino acids. The ends lost 5 bases at V and 3 bases at J; junction bases unmatched: 5. Germline lookup yields CDR1 SGHVS and CDR2 FQNEAQ. The complete variable domain, with remaining parts taken from reference TRBV7-8 and TRBJ2-5, reads GAGVSQSPRYKVAKRGQDVALRCDPISGHVSLFWYQQALGQGPEFLTYFQNEAQLDKSGLPSDRFFAERPEGSVSTLKIQRTQQEDSAVYLCASSKKLAGEETQYFGPGTRLLVL.

The V gene is TRBV4-3, the J gene TRBJ2-6; D is undetermined. CDR3 length equals 15 residues. The V and J ends lost 3 bases and 1 base respectively, with 7 bases between them. Germline V gives CDR1 LGHNA, CDR2 YSLEER. CDR3 region: CASSQGSSGANVLTF. The CDR3 bases are TGCGCCAGCAGCCAGGGATCATCTGGGGCCAACGTCCTGACTTTC.